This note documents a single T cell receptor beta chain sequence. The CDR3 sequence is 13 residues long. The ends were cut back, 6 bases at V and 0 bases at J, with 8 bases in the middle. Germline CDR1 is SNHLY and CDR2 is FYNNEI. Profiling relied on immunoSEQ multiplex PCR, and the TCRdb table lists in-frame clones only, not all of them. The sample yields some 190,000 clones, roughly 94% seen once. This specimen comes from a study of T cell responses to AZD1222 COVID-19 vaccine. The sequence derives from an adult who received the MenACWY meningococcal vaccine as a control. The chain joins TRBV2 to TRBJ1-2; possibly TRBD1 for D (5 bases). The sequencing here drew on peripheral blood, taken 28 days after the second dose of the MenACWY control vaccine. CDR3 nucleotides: TGTGCCAGCAGGGGACGCCCTAACTATGGCTACACCTTC. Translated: CASRGRPNYGYTF.